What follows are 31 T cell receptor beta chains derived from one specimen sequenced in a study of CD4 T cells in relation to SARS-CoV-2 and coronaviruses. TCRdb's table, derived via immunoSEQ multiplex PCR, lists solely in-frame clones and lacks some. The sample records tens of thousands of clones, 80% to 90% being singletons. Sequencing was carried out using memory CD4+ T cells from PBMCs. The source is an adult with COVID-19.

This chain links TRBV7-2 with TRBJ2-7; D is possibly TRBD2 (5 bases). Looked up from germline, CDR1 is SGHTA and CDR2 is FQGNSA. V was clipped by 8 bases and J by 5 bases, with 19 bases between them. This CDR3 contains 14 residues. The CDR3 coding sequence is TGTGCCAGCCGGCCGGCGGGCAACTTGCACGAGCAGTACTTC. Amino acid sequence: CASRPAGNLHEQYF.

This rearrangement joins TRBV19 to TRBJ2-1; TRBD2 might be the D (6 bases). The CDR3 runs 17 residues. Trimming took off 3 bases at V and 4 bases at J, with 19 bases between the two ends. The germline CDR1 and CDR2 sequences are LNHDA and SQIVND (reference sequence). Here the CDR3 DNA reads TGTGCCAGTAGTATGGGGCGCCTAGCGAGTAAATACAATGAGCAGTTCTTC. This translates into CASSMGRLASKYNEQFF.

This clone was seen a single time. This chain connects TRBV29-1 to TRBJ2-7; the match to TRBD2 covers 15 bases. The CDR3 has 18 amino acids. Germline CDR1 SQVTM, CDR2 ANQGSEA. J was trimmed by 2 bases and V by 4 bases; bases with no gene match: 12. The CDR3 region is CSVAYGTSGRQNTYEQYF. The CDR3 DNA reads TGCAGCGTTGCCTATGGGACTAGCGGGAGGCAAAATACCTACGAGCAGTACTTC.

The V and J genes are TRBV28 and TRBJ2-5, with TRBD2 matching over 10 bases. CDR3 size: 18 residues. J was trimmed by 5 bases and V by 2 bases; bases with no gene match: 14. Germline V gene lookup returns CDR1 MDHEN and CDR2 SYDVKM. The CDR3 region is CASSLAVRASGSHETQYF. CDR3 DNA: TGTGCCAGCAGTTTAGCGGTGCGGGCTAGCGGGAGTCATGAGACCCAGTACTTC.

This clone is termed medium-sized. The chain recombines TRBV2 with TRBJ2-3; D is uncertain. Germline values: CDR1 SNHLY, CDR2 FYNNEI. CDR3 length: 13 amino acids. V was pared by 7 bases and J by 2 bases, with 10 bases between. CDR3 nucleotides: TGTGCCAGCAACCCTCCCTTCACAGATACGCAGTATTTT. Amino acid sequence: CASNPPFTDTQYF.

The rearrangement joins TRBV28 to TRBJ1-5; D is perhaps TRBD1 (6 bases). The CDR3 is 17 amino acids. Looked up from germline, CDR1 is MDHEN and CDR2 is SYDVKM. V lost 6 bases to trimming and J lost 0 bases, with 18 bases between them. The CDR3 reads CASRKTGGGRSNQPQHF. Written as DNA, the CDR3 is TGTGCCAGCAGAAAAACCGGGGGGGGGCGTAGCAATCAGCCCCAGCATTTT.

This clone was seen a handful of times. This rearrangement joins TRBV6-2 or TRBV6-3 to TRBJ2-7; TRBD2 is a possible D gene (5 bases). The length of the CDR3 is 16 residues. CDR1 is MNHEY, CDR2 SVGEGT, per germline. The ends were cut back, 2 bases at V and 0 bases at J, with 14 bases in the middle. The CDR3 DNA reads TGTGCCAGCAGTTACGCGCCAGCCGGGAACTCCTACGAGCAGTACTTC. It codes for CASSYAPAGNSYEQYF.

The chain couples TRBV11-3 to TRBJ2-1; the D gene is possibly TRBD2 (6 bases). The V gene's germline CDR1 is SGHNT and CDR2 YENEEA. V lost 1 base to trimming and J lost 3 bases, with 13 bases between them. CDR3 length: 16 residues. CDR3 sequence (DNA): TGTGCCAGCAGCTTAGTGGGGGGAGTAAGCTACAATGAGCAGTTCTTC. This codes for CASSLVGGVSYNEQFF. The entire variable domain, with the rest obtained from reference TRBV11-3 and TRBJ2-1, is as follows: EAGVVQSPRYKIIEKKQPVAFWCNPISGHNTLYWYLQNLGQGPELLIRYENEEAVDDSQLPKDRFSAERLKGVDSTLKIQPAELGDSAVYLCASSLVGGVSYNEQFFGPGTRLTVL.

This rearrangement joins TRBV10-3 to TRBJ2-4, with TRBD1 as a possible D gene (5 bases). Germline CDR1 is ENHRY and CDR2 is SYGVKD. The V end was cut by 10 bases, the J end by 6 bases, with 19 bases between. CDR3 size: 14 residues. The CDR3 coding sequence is TGTGCCACTCGAGTTGGGGCCCCGGGAAACATTCAGTACTTC. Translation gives CATRVGAPGNIQYF.

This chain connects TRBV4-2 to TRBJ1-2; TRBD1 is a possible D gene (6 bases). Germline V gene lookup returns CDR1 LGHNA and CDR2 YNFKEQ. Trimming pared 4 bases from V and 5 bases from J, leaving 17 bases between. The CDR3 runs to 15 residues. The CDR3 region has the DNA TGTGCCAGCAGCCGGCTATGGACAGATCTTTATGGCTACACCTTC. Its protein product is CASSRLWTDLYGYTF.

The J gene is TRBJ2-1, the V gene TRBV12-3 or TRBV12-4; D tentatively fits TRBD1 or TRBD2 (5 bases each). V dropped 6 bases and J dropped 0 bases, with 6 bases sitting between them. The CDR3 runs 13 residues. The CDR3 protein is CASRGVSYNEQFF. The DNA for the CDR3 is TGTGCCAGCAGGGGGGTCTCCTACAATGAGCAGTTCTTC.

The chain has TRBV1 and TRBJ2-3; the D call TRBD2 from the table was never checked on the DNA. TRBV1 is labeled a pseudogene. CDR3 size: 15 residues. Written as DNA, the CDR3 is TGCACCAGCAGCCAACCGGGACCGGGGGTGGATACGCAGTATTTT. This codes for CTSSQPGPGVDTQYF.

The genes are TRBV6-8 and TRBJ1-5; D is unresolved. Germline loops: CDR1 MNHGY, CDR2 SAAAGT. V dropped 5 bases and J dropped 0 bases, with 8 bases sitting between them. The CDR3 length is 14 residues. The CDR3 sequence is CASSLSYSNQPQHF. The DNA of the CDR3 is TGTGCCAGCAGTCTGAGTTATAGCAATCAGCCCCAGCATTTT.

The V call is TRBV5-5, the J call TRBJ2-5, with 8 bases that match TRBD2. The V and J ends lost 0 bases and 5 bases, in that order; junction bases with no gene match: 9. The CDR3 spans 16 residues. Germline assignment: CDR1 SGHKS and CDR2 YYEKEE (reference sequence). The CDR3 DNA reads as TGTGCCAGCAGCTTGGAAAACGGGAGGGCCGGGGAGACCCAGTACTTC. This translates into CASSLENGRAGETQYF. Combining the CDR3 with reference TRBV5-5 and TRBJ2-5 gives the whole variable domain DAGVTQSPTHLIKTRGQQVTLRCSPISGHKSVSWYQQVLGQGPQFIFQYYEKEERGRGNFPDRFSARQFPNYSSELNVNALLLGDSALYLCASSLENGRAGETQYFGPGTRLLVL.

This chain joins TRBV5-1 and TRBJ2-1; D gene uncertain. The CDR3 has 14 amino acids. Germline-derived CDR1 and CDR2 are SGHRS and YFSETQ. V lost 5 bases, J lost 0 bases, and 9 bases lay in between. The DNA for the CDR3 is TGCGCCAGCAGGCAGCAGAGCTCCTACAATGAGCAGTTCTTC. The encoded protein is CASRQQSSYNEQFF.

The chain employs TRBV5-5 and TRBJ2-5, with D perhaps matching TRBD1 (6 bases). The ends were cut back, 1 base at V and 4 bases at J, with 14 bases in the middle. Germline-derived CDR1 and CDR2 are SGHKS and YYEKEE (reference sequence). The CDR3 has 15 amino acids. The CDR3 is CASSLLGGVGETQYF. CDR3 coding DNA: TGTGCCAGCAGCTTGTTAGGGGGAGTAGGAGAGACCCAGTACTTC. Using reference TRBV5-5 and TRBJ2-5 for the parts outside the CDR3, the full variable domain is DAGVTQSPTHLIKTRGQQVTLRCSPISGHKSVSWYQQVLGQGPQFIFQYYEKEERGRGNFPDRFSARQFPNYSSELNVNALLLGDSALYLCASSLLGGVGETQYFGPGTRLLVL.

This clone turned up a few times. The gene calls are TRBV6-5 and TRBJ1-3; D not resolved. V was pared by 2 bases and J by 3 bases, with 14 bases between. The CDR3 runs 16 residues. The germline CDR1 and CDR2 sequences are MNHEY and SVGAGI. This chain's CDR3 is CASSYGWDLGGNTIYF. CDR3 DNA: TGTGCCAGCAGTTACGGCTGGGATCTGGGTGGAAACACCATATATTTT.

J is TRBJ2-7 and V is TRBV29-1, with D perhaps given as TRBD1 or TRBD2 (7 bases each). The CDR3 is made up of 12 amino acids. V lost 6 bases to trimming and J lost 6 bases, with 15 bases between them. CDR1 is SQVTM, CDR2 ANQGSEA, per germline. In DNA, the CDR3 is TGCAGCGTCCGGGGGGACAGTATCGAGCAGTACTTC. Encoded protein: CSVRGDSIEQYF.

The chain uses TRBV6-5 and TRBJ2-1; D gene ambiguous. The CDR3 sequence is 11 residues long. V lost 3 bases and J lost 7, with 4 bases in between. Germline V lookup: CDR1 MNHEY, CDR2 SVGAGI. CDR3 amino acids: CASSYRNEQFF. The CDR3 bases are TGTGCCAGCAGTTATAGAAATGAGCAGTTCTTC.

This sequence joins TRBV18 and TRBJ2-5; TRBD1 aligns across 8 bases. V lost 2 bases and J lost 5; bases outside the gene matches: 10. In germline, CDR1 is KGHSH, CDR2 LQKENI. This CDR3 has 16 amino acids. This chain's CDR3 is CASSPIRQGQWETQYF. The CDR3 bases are TGTGCCAGCTCACCAATAAGACAGGGGCAGTGGGAGACCCAGTACTTC.

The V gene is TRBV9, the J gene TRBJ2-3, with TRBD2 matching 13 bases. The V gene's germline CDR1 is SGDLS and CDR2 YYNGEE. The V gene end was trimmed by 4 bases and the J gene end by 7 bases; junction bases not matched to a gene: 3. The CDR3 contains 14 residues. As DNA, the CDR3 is TGTGCCAGCAGCCCCGGGACTAGCGGGAATACGCAGTATTTT. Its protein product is CASSPGTSGNTQYF.

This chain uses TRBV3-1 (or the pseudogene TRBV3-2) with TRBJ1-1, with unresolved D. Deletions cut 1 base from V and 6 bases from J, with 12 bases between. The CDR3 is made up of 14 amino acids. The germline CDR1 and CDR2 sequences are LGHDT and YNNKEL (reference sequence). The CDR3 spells CASSQVSSLPEAFF. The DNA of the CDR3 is TGTGCCAGCAGCCAAGTCTCCAGTCTCCCTGAAGCTTTCTTT.

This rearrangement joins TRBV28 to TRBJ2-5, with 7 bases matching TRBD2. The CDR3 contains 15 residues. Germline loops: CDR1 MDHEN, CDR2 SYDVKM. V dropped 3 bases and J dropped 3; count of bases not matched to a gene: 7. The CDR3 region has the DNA TGTGCCAGCAGTTTTGGATCGGCGGGAGAAGAGACCCAGTACTTC. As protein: CASSFGSAGEETQYF.

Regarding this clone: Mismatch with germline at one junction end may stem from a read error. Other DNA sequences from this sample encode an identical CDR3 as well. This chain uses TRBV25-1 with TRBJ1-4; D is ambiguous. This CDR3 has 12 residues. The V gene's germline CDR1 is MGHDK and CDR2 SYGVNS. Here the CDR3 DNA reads TGTGCCAGCAGGATGTTTGAGGAAAAATTGTTTTTT. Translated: CASRMFEEKLFF.

The DNA of the CDR3 is TGTGCCAGCAGCGAGACGGGACAGGGTACAGATACGCAGTATTTT. It yields the protein CASSETGQGTDTQYF. This chain connects TRBV7-2 to TRBJ2-3, with 9 bases lining up with TRBD1. The CDR3 sequence is 15 residues long. Trimming at V came to 5 bases and at J to 3 bases, leaving 6 bases not matched to a gene. Per germline, CDR1 SGHTA and CDR2 FQGNSA.

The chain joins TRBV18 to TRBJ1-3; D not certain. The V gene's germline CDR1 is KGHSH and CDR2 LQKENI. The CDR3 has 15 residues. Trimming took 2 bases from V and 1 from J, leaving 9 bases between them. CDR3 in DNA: TGTGCCAGCTCACCAGGTTTGGGATCTGGAAACACCATATATTTT. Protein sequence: CASSPGLGSGNTIYF.

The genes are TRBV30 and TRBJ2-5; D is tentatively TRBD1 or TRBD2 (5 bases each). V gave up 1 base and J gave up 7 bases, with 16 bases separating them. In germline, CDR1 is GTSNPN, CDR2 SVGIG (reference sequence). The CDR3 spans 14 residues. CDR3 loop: CAWSAGTFGVTQYF. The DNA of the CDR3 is TGTGCCTGGAGTGCCGGGACCTTCGGCGTGACCCAGTACTTC.

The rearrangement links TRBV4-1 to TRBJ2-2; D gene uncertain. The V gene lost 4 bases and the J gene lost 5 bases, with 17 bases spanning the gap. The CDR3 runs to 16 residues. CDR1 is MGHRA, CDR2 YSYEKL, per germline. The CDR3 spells CASSLLPLAVTGELFF. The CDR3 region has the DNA TGCGCCAGCAGCCTTTTACCTCTCGCGGTGACCGGGGAGCTGTTTTTT.

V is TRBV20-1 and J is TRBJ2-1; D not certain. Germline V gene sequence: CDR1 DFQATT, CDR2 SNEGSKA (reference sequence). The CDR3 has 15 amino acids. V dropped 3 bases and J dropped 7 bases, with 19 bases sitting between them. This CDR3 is CSASKDPGDSNEQFF. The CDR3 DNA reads TGCAGTGCTAGTAAGGACCCCGGAGACTCTAATGAGCAGTTCTTC.

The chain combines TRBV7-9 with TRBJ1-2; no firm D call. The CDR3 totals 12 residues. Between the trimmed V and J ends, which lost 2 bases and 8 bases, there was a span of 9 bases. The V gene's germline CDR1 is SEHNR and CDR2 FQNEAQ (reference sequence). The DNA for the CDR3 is TGTGCCAGCAGCTTAATCCGGGGAGGCTACACCTTC. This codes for CASSLIRGGYTF.

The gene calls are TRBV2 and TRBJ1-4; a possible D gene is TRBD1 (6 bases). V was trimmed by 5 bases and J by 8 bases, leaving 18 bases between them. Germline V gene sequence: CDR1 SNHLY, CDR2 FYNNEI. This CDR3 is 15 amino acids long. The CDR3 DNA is TGTGCCAGCAGTCCGAAGGGGGAGGCAGTCGAAAAACTGTTTTTT. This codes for CASSPKGEAVEKLFF.